The entry below gives a single T cell receptor beta chain sequence along with its context. Its target is unknown. This record comes from a study of CD8 T cells in ankylosing spondylitis. Study findings and constraints: There was a TCR beta motif, made of several highly homologous variants, that appeared characteristic of ankylosing spondylitis blood.

Libraries of TCR beta came from quantitative 5'-RACE with molecular barcodes. MiXCR, applied by TCRdb to the 5' RACE reads, yields one record per CDR3 protein. This sample has under 250,000 distinct CDR3 sequences, with over 7% found just once. This clonotype originated in a female donor with ankylosing spondylitis or in good health (not recorded which). The sample comprised blood, either unsorted or a sorted T cell fraction (not recorded which).

The CDR3 sequence: CASSSGGGVADTQYF. The CDR3 DNA reads as TGTGCCAGCAGCTCGGGGGGGGGAGTTGCAGATACGCAGTATTTT. This chain links TRBV7-2 with TRBJ2-3, with TRBD2 matching over 8 bases. The CDR3 totals 15 residues. Germline V gene lookup returns CDR1 SGHTA and CDR2 FQGNSA. The V segment lost 4 bases and the J segment 4 bases; nucleotides outside the gene matches: 7.